The TCR beta chain described here comes from a study of post-analysis software for immune sequencing data. Study results and limitations: When compared against controls, multiple sclerosis patients showed significantly lower normalized Chao1 diversity. Analysis by F measure revealed that same-batch samples clustered strongly together. With TRBV5-6, TRBV5-1 and TRBV20-1 included, about five TRBV segments were more frequent in patients than in controls.

In regard to this clonotype: Its antigen is not known.

This CDR3 spans 18 amino acids. CDR1 is SQVTM and CDR2 is ANQGSEA in the germline V gene. The V gene end was trimmed by 0 bases and the J gene end by 2 bases; junction bases not matched to a gene: 7. Prepared TCR beta cDNA libraries contained unique molecular identifiers. Each CDR3 protein is one row after TCRdb ran MiXCR on the PCR reads. The table has 450,000 or so distinct CDR3 sequences, less than 45% seen once; the top ten hold about an eighth. This TCR was recovered from a girl between 10 and 17 years old with multiple sclerosis. The rearrangement links TRBV29-1 to TRBJ2-1; 13 nucleotides line up with TRBD2. The sample taken for sequencing was blood. CDR3 DNA sequence: TGCAGCGTTGAAGAACCTGCTACTAGCGGGAGGGCCTACAATGAGCAGTTCTTC. This codes for CSVEEPATSGRAYNEQFF.